This entry is about one TCR beta chain. Its antigen is as yet unknown. This CDR3 has 17 amino acids. V was clipped by 0 bases and J by 1 base, with 12 bases between them. Germline lookup yields CDR1 MNHEY and CDR2 SMNVEV (reference sequence). TCRdb's table, derived via immunoSEQ multiplex PCR, lists solely in-frame clones and lacks some. The table records 80,000 to 100,000 clones, around 85% of them present only once. These data originate in a study of OX40 agonist ivuxolimab in advanced cancers. Overall study results and limits: CD8+ T cells (on average) carried more expanded clones than CD4+ T cells.

Any history of autoimmune disease or systemic immunosuppression disqualified patients. The receptor was isolated from an adult with an advanced solid tumor such as melanoma, head and neck, liver or kidney cancer. The chain carries TRBV27 and TRBJ2-2, with a possible D match to TRBD1 (6 bases). Source: CD4+ or CD8+ T cells sorted from blood, taken in a trial of the OX40 agonist ivuxolimab. The CDR3 here is CASSLSGNRVNTGELFF. The CDR3 region has the DNA TGTGCCAGCAGTTTATCGGGGAACAGGGTGAACACCGGGGAGCTGTTTTTT.